A selection of T cell receptor beta chains follows, all from one sample in a study of PD-1 blockade in mismatch repair-deficient tumors. Only in-frame clones appear in the TCRdb table, and some are missing; sequencing was by immunoSEQ multiplex PCR. The profile covers around 37,000 clones, with approximately 83% appearing a single time and more than 1% taken by the ten largest. The sequencing here drew on PBMCs, taken 38 weeks after starting pembrolizumab. Receptor source: an adult with mismatch repair-deficient cancer. The CDR3 runs from the conserved cysteine through the conserved F or W. A D gene is named only where the DNA matches it firmly. Not all rows give a size; the values are once, few, many and, for expanded clones, a class.

j_call d_call clone_size v_call cdr3_nt cdr3_aa
TRBJ1-1 TRBD1 once TRBV12-5 TGTGCTAGTGGTTGGGGGACAGAAAACCGCCGAAACACTGAAGCTTTCTTT CASGWGTENRRNTEAFF
TRBJ1-2 TRBD1 . TRBV5-6 TGTGCCAGCAGCTTGAGCAGGGGGGTCTATGGCTACACCTTC CASSLSRGVYGYTF
TRBJ1-1 . . TRBV7-9 TGTGCCAGCAGCGCCTCGCGTACAGCGAACACTGAAGCTTTCTTT CASSASRTANTEAFF
TRBJ1-1 TRBD1 . TRBV19 TGTGCCAGTAGTCTCGGGGGACAGCTTTTCTCTGAAGCTTTCTTT CASSLGGQLFSEAFF
TRBJ2-1 . . TRBV5-1 TGCGCCAGCAGCTGGAAGCTCGGGACAAGGGGGAGCAATGAGCAGTTCTTC CASSWKLGTRGSNEQFF
TRBJ2-7 . . TRBV6-1 TGTGCCAGCAGTGAAATGGCAGACTACGAGCAGTACTTC CASSEMADYEQYF
TRBJ2-7 . . TRBV28 TGTGCCACCGGGGTTGGGTACGAGCAGTACTTC CATGVGYEQYF
TRBJ2-1 . . TRBV7-9 TGTGCCAGCATCCAGAAGGATGAGGATGAGCAGTTCTTC CASIQKDEDEQFF
TRBJ2-2 TRBD2 . TRBV5-4 TGTGCCAGCAGCGGGACTAGCGGGCGAGGAGGCACCGGGGAGCTGTTTTTT CASSGTSGRGGTGELFF
TRBJ2-3 . . TRBV29-1 TGCAGCGCGGGTCGTGCCGCCCAGTTAGATACGCAGTATTTT CSAGRAAQLDTQYF
TRBJ2-3 . . TRBV6-5 TGTGCCAGCAGTTACGGTCGGGGGGCTACAGATACGCAGTATTTT CASSYGRGATDTQYF
TRBJ2-1 TRBD2 . TRBV5-1 TGCGCCAGCAGCTTGTACAGCGGGAGTTCCTACAATGAGCAGTTCTTC CASSLYSGSSYNEQFF
TRBJ1-3 . . TRBV6-5 TGTGCCAGCAGTTGGCAGTCTGGAAACACCATATATTTT CASSWQSGNTIYF
TRBJ2-3 TRBD1 . TRBV19 TGTGCCAGTAGTCCGCAGACAGGGTCGGATACGCAGTATTTT CASSPQTGSDTQYF
TRBJ1-2 . . TRBV18 TGTGCCAGCTCACCACCGTCTCTTATCGGCTACACCTTC CASSPPSLIGYTF
TRBJ1-1 . . TRBV6-5 TGTGCCAGCAGTACCCAGGCTTTGAACACTGAAGCTTTCTTT CASSTQALNTEAFF
TRBJ1-1 . . TRBV18 TGTGCCAGCTCACCACTGCGGGGCTCAAGAGAAGCTTTCTTT CASSPLRGSREAFF
TRBJ1-2 . . TRBV9 TGTGCCAGCAGCGCGACGACCTGGGGCGGCTACACCTTC CASSATTWGGYTF
TRBJ1-5 TRBD1 . TRBV28 TGTGCCAGCAGTTCACCGGGACAGAGTCAGCCCCAGCATTTT CASSSPGQSQPQHF
TRBJ2-7 . . TRBV20-1 TGCAGTGCTCTCAGGGGCTGGGAGCAGTACTTC CSALRGWEQYF
TRBJ2-2 TRBD1 . TRBV5-6 TGTGCCAGCAGCTTTCTCCCGGGACAGGGGGCATACACCGGGGAGCTGTTTTTT CASSFLPGQGAYTGELFF
TRBJ2-1 TRBD2 . TRBV28 TGTGCCAGCAGACTCGGACTAGCGGGAGTACGGGGTGAGCAGTTCTTC CASRLGLAGVRGEQFF
TRBJ1-1 . . TRBV19 TGTGCCAGTAAGCCCCCGCAGGGAAGGAACACTGAAGCTTTCTTT CASKPPQGRNTEAFF
TRBJ2-5 . . TRBV28 TGTGCCAGCAGTCCCCCAAGAGGGCGGGAGACCCAGTACTTC CASSPPRGRETQYF
TRBJ2-3 . . TRBV19 TGTGCCAGCAGCGTGCGAACGAGCACAGATACGCAGTATTTT CASSVRTSTDTQYF
TRBJ2-1 . . TRBV11-3 TGTGCCAGCAGCAAAGGGGTCTTGCTGAGCTCCTACAATGAGCAGTTCTTC CASSKGVLLSSYNEQFF
TRBJ2-7 TRBD1 once TRBV11-3 TGTGCCAGCAGCTTGGGACAGTCCTACGAGCAGTACTTC CASSLGQSYEQYF
TRBJ1-1 . once TRBV18 TGTGCCAGCTCACCACCTCGGGGGATGAACACTGAAGCTTTCTTT CASSPPRGMNTEAFF
TRBJ1-1 . few TRBV18 TGTGCCAGCTCAGCCCCGGGAGGGAACACTGAAGCTTTCTTT CASSAPGGNTEAFF
TRBJ2-2 . . TRBV7-6 TGTGCCAGCAGATCGGGACACTCGGTGGCCGGGGAGCTGTTTTTT CASRSGHSVAGELFF
TRBJ2-1 . . TRBV21-1 TGTGCCAGCAGCAAAGCCACGACTATAAGGTCCTACAATGAGCAGTTCTTC CASSKATTIRSYNEQFF
TRBJ2-6 TRBD1 . TRBV30 TGTGCCTGGAAGCCGGGACAGGGGTTCTCTGGGGCCAACGTCCTGACTTTC CAWKPGQGFSGANVLTF
TRBJ2-7 TRBD2 once TRBV11-3 TGTGCCAGCAGCTCCGCTAGCGGGGAGGTTGACGAGCAGTACTTC CASSSASGEVDEQYF
TRBJ2-3 . . TRBV23-1 TGCGCCAGCAGTCAATCTTGGTCTCTGACTACTGGTGTAACAGATACGCAGTATTTT CASSQSWSLTTGVTDTQYF
TRBJ1-2 . . TRBV18 TGTGCCAGCTCACCGGACAGAGCTAACTATGGCTACACCTTC CASSPDRANYGYTF
TRBJ2-5 TRBD2 . TRBV2 TGTGCCAGCAGTGCTACTAGCGGGAAAGAGACCCAGTACTTC CASSATSGKETQYF
TRBJ1-5 . few TRBV28 TGTGCCAGCAATCAGGGAGGGAATCAGCCCCAGCATTTT CASNQGGNQPQHF
TRBJ2-1 TRBD2 . TRBV2 TGTGCCAGCGAAAAGACTAGCGGCTCTTACAATGAGCAGTTCTTC CASEKTSGSYNEQFF
TRBJ2-3 TRBD2 . TRBV7-3 TGTGCCAGCGGCCGGGGCGGGAGAACAGATACGCAGTATTTT CASGRGGRTDTQYF
TRBJ1-2 . . TRBV5-4 TGTGCCAGCAGCTCCGGTGAGTGTTACTATGGCTACACCTTC CASSSGECYYGYTF
TRBJ2-3 TRBD1 . TRBV5-1 TGCGCCAGCTCGGGGGCAGGGGGCTTAGATACGCAGTATTTT CASSGAGGLDTQYF
TRBJ2-5 TRBD2 . TRBV10-2 TGCGCCAGCAGTGAGTCGGGGACTAGCGGGAGTAGGGAGACCCAGTACTTC CASSESGTSGSRETQYF
TRBJ1-2 TRBD1 . TRBV28 TGTGCCAGCAGATCCGGGACAGGGCACTATGGCTACACCTTC CASRSGTGHYGYTF
TRBJ1-1 . . TRBV11-2 TGTGCCAGCAGCTTAGAAGGGAGGACTTTCTTT CASSLEGRTFF
TRBJ1-1 TRBD1 . TRBV6-5 TGTGCCAGCAGTAAAAGACAGGGTTTGAACACTGAAGCTTTCTTT CASSKRQGLNTEAFF
TRBJ2-7 TRBD1 . TRBV6-6 TGTGCCAGCAGTTCCGGCGGGACAGGGGGATACGAGCAGTACTTC CASSSGGTGGYEQYF
TRBJ2-2 . . TRBV9 TGTGCCACCTCAGGACAGCTAGCGAACACCGGGGAGCTGTTTTTT CATSGQLANTGELFF
TRBJ2-6 . . TRBV6-1 TGTGCCAGCAGGAGAGGCTCTGGGGCCAACGTCCTGACTTTC CASRRGSGANVLTF
TRBJ2-7 TRBD2 . TRBV30 TGTGCCTGGAGACCGACTAGCGGAACCTACGAGCAGTACTTC CAWRPTSGTYEQYF
TRBJ2-6 TRBD1 few TRBV27 TGTGCCAGCAGTCCATCCGGCGAGGGGGCCTTTCCCATGACTTTC CASSPSGEGAFPMTF
TRBJ2-1 . . TRBV11-3 TGTGCCAGCAGCCTTTCTTTGTCAATATGGGGAGCCAAGGTCAATGAGCAGTTCTTC CASSLSLSIWGAKVNEQFF
TRBJ2-5 . . TRBV7-9 TGTGCCAGCAGCTTAGGGGTTAGCTCGTGGGAAGAGACCCAGTACTTC CASSLGVSSWEETQYF
TRBJ2-1 . few TRBV5-1 TGCGCCAGCAGCAGCGGGACAGGCAATCGGAACAATGAGCAGTTCTTC CASSSGTGNRNNEQFF